This record looks at one T cell receptor beta chain sequence and its context. This clone appeared once. No antigen is known for it. No base quality values were provided; no much bigger clone lies one nucleotide off. The sample comes from a study of Ad26.COV2.S vaccination and SARS-CoV-2 variants (dated by TCRdb to the early 2020s). For the study in its entirety: Sequencing of the TCRbeta repertoire served to evaluate the specificity and breadth of SARS-CoV-2-reactive T cell receptors following Ad26.COV2.S vaccination. A total of approximately 32 samples were included in the TCR-sequenced set, comprising around 19 Ad26.COV2.S vaccine recipients, 5 placebo recipients and 8 SARS-CoV-2 convalescent individuals.

This specimen's time point label, per the study, means: individuals recovered from natural SARS-CoV-2 infection. The immunoSEQ Assay was used to sequence TCRbeta CDR3 regions. After extraction, genomic DNA underwent amplification by bias-controlled multiplex PCR, followed by high-throughput sequencing. Concerning the study's data processing: To quantify the absolute abundance of every unique TCRbeta CDR3 region, sequences were collapsed and filtered. T cell fraction was estimated by normalizing TCRbeta template counts to usable DNA, with usable DNA measured through amplification of reference genes found in all nucleated cells. Repertoire TCRs were annotated as SARS-CoV-2-specific by exact matching of V gene, CDR3 amino acid sequence and J gene to a known reactive TCR set. The reference SARS-CoV-2 TCR set was derived from MIRA and filtered for enrichment in COVID-19-positive ImmuneCODE repertoires, a step that removed public or cross-reactive TCRs. Using the MIRA antigens, annotated TCRs were further analysed by specific ORF or by position within an ORF. Depth was the summed frequency of annotated unique rearrangements, while breadth was defined as annotated unique rearrangements over total unique productive rearrangements. Two-sided Wilcoxon rank-sum tests were applied when comparing TCR breadth between groups. Drawn from immuneACCESS, this table holds only the in-frame rearrangements with V and J called that TCRdb kept. Clones are partly lost; checked studies trace under half to an unresolved V gene and leave the rest unexplained. V and J calls plus clone size are reproduced from that table; the DNA served to infer D and trimming. The sample yields about 350,000 clones; about 91% were counted once. The ten biggest clones cover roughly 3.9% of the sample.

Here is what the overall study found, with its caveats: After vaccination, substantial breadth of spike-specific CD8+ and CD4+ T cell responses was reported. Higher spike-specific TCR breadth was observed in Ad26.COV2.S recipients than in placebo recipients (P = 0.0014). Vaccine and placebo recipients had comparable non-spike TCR breadth, which fits with the vaccine containing only spike. The authors noted that the TCR breadth and depth analyses may have underestimated total T cell responses.

The germline V gene yields MDHEN for CDR1 and SYDVKM for CDR2. V lost 5 bases and J lost 2 bases, and the count of bases not matched to a germline gene is 5. From its cysteine to its phenylalanine, the CDR3 spans 14 amino acids. The entry retains the CDR3 DNA only, 42 bases that are in frame from base 1. The sequence derives from a human donor who had recovered from COVID-19. The V and J genes are TRBV28 and TRBJ1-2, and 7 junctional nucleotides match TRBD1. The material was peripheral blood, obtained after recovery from COVID-19. Here the CDR3 is given as CASSLEQGNYGYTF. In nucleotide form, the sequence is TGTGCCAGCAGTCTCGAACAGGGGAACTATGGCTACACCTTC.